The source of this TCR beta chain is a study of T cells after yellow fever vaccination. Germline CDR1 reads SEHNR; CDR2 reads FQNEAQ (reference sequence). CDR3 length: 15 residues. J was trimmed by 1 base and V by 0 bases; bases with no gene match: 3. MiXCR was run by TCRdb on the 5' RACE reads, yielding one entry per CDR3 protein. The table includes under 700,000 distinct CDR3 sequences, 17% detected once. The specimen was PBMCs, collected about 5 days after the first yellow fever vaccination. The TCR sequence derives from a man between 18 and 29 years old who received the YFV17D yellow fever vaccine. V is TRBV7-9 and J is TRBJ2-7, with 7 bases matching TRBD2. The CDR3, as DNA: TGTGCCAGCAGCTTAGCGCTGGGGGGGTCCTACGAGCAGTACGTC. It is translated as CASSLALGGSYEQYV.